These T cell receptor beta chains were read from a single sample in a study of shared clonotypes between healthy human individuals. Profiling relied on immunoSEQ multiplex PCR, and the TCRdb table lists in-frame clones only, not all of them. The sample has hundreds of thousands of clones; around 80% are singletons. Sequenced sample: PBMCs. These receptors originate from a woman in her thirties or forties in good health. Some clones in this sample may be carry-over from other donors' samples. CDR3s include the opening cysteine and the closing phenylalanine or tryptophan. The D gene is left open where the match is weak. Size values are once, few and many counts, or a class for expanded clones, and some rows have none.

CDR3aa: CASREGGYNEQFF
CDR3nt: TGTGCCAGCCGGGAGGGCGGATACAATGAGCAGTTCTTC
j_gene: TRBJ2-1
d_gene: TRBD2
v_gene: TRBV13
abundance: once

CDR3aa: CASSPKGSGYNEQFF
CDR3nt: TGTGCCAGCTCCCCAAAGGGTTCAGGGTACAATGAGCAGTTCTTC
j_gene: TRBJ2-1
d_gene: NA
v_gene: TRBV18
abundance: NA

CDR3aa: CASSVPCGGRLYEQYF
CDR3nt: TGTGCCAGCAGCGTTCCATGTGGCGGGAGGCTCTACGAGCAGTACTTC
j_gene: TRBJ2-7
d_gene: TRBD2
v_gene: TRBV9
abundance: NA

CDR3aa: CASSPGVNEKLFF
CDR3nt: TGTGCCAGCTCGCCTGGGGTTAATGAAAAACTGTTTTTT
j_gene: TRBJ1-4
d_gene: NA
v_gene: TRBV18
abundance: NA

CDR3aa: CASSPGRVNTEAFF
CDR3nt: TGTGCCAGCTCACCAGGGCGGGTGAACACTGAAGCTTTCTTT
j_gene: TRBJ1-1
d_gene: NA
v_gene: TRBV18
abundance: NA

CDR3aa: CASSLWQGEAEAFF
CDR3nt: TGTGCCAGCAGTTTATGGCAGGGGGAGGCTGAAGCTTTCTTT
j_gene: TRBJ1-1
d_gene: TRBD1
v_gene: TRBV28
abundance: once

CDR3aa: CASSRGTSVHNEQFF
CDR3nt: TGCGCCAGCAGCAGAGGGACTAGCGTACACAATGAGCAGTTCTTC
j_gene: TRBJ2-1
d_gene: TRBD2
v_gene: TRBV5-1
abundance: NA

CDR3aa: CSVGTSGSWTDTQYF
CDR3nt: TGCAGCGTTGGGACTAGCGGGAGTTGGACAGATACGCAGTATTTT
j_gene: TRBJ2-3
d_gene: TRBD2
v_gene: TRBV29-1
abundance: few

CDR3aa: CASSLDPGRRGTGELFF
CDR3nt: TGTGCCAGCAGCTTAGATCCCGGCCGGAGGGGCACCGGGGAGCTGTTTTTT
j_gene: TRBJ2-2
d_gene: NA
v_gene: TRBV11-2
abundance: NA

CDR3aa: CASEGTSGSSYEQYF
CDR3nt: TGTGCCAGCGAAGGAACTAGCGGGAGTTCCTACGAGCAGTACTTC
j_gene: TRBJ2-7
d_gene: TRBD2
v_gene: TRBV9
abundance: NA

CDR3aa: CASSQWWVSNNEQFF
CDR3nt: TGTGCCAGCAGCCAATGGTGGGTTTCGAACAATGAGCAGTTCTTC
j_gene: TRBJ2-1
d_gene: NA
v_gene: TRBV14
abundance: NA

CDR3aa: CASGLASGRFQETQYF
CDR3nt: TGTGCTAGTGGTTTGGCTAGCGGGAGATTTCAAGAGACCCAGTACTTC
j_gene: TRBJ2-5
d_gene: TRBD2
v_gene: TRBV12-5
abundance: many

CDR3aa: CASSRGLRETQYF
CDR3nt: TGTGCCAGCAGCCGGGGACTACGGGAGACCCAGTACTTC
j_gene: TRBJ2-5
d_gene: TRBD2
v_gene: TRBV7-3
abundance: NA

CDR3aa: CASRGDSDTQYF
CDR3nt: TGTGCCAGCAGGGGAGATTCAGATACGCAGTATTTT
j_gene: TRBJ2-3
d_gene: NA
v_gene: TRBV2
abundance: NA

CDR3aa: CASSEVRGNRDTQYF
CDR3nt: TGTGCCAGCAGTGAAGTTCGGGGGAATCGTGATACGCAGTATTTT
j_gene: TRBJ2-3
d_gene: NA
v_gene: TRBV2
abundance: NA

CDR3aa: CASSSQGQPSDEQFF
CDR3nt: TGTGCCAGCAGCTCCCAGGGACAGCCAAGCGATGAGCAGTTCTTC
j_gene: TRBJ2-1
d_gene: TRBD1
v_gene: TRBV7-3
abundance: NA

CDR3aa: CAISEAGNTIYF
CDR3nt: TGTGCCATCAGTGAGGCTGGAAACACCATATATTTT
j_gene: TRBJ1-3
d_gene: NA
v_gene: TRBV10-3
abundance: NA

CDR3aa: CASSLGTAPYNEQFF
CDR3nt: TGTGCCAGCAGCCTCGGGACAGCCCCGTACAATGAGCAGTTCTTC
j_gene: TRBJ2-1
d_gene: TRBD1
v_gene: TRBV6-1
abundance: NA

CDR3aa: CASSHWGQDSPLHF
CDR3nt: TGTGCCAGCAGCCATTGGGGACAGGATTCACCCCTCCACTTT
j_gene: TRBJ1-6
d_gene: TRBD1
v_gene: TRBV14
abundance: NA

CDR3aa: CAWSWGSSNQPQHF
CDR3nt: TGTGCCTGGAGTTGGGGGAGTAGCAATCAGCCCCAGCATTTT
j_gene: TRBJ1-5
d_gene: NA
v_gene: TRBV30
abundance: NA

CDR3aa: CASSSWTSGRKDEQFF
CDR3nt: TGTGCCAGCAGCTCCTGGACTAGCGGGAGAAAAGATGAGCAGTTCTTC
j_gene: TRBJ2-1
d_gene: TRBD2
v_gene: TRBV7-8
abundance: once

CDR3aa: CSVGGGVTSNNEQFF
CDR3nt: TGCAGCGTTGGGGGTGGAGTGACTAGTAACAATGAGCAGTTCTTC
j_gene: TRBJ2-1
d_gene: NA
v_gene: TRBV29-1
abundance: few

CDR3aa: CASSRGTSGCLETQYF
CDR3nt: TGTGCCAGCAGCCGCGGGACTAGCGGGTGTCTAGAGACCCAGTACTTC
j_gene: TRBJ2-5
d_gene: TRBD2
v_gene: TRBV5-4
abundance: NA

CDR3aa: CASSNSVDEQFF
CDR3nt: TGTGCCAGTTCGAATAGTGTCGATGAGCAGTTCTTC
j_gene: TRBJ2-1
d_gene: NA
v_gene: TRBV25-1
abundance: NA

CDR3aa: CASSRTMTGRDGYTF
CDR3nt: TGTGCCAGCAGTCGGACGATGACAGGGAGGGATGGCTACACCTTC
j_gene: TRBJ1-2
d_gene: TRBD1
v_gene: TRBV6-6
abundance: few

CDR3aa: CASRWTADQPQHF
CDR3nt: TGTGCCAGCAGGTGGACAGCGGATCAGCCCCAGCATTTT
j_gene: TRBJ1-5
d_gene: NA
v_gene: TRBV6-1
abundance: NA

CDR3aa: CASSSPPLGGYTF
CDR3nt: TGTGCCAGCAGCTCGCCCCCGTTGGGGGGCTACACCTTC
j_gene: TRBJ1-2
d_gene: NA
v_gene: TRBV7-9
abundance: NA

CDR3aa: CASSRLAGANVLTF
CDR3nt: TGTGCCAGCAGTCGATTGGCCGGGGCCAACGTCCTGACTTTC
j_gene: TRBJ2-6
d_gene: NA
v_gene: TRBV7-9
abundance: NA

CDR3aa: CASSPGLAGVRNEQFF
CDR3nt: TGTGCCAGCTCACCCGGACTAGCGGGAGTTCGCAATGAGCAGTTCTTC
j_gene: TRBJ2-1
d_gene: TRBD2
v_gene: TRBV18
abundance: once

CDR3aa: CTNIGLAGGTDTQYF
CDR3nt: TGCACCAACATTGGACTAGCGGGAGGCACAGATACGCAGTATTTT
j_gene: TRBJ2-3
d_gene: TRBD2
v_gene: TRBV29-1
abundance: NA

CDR3aa: CASSLGQGVDYGYTF
CDR3nt: TGCGCCAGCAGCCTAGGACAGGGGGTTGACTATGGCTACACCTTC
j_gene: TRBJ1-2
d_gene: TRBD1
v_gene: TRBV5-1
abundance: NA